These 9 T cell receptor beta chains were all obtained from the same sample, sequenced in a study of Graves' ophthalmopathy and Graves' hyperthyroidism. CDR3 regions of TCR beta were amplified from RNA transcripts. HTBI-primed RT-PCR formed the first round, and a multiplex PCR formed the second. TCRdb passed the multiplex PCR reads through MiXCR, listing each CDR3 protein once. Of more than 550,000 distinct CDR3 sequences in the sample, about 40% were seen once. The sequencing sample was made of peripheral blood. The receptor set was obtained from an adult man with Graves' ophthalmopathy.

This clonotype was seen repeatedly, ten times or more. The chain's CDR3 is CATSERGGQPQHF. The DNA for the CDR3 is TGTGCCACCAGCGAACGGGGGGGTCAGCCCCAGCATTTT. The chain combines TRBV15 with TRBJ1-5, with a tentative D call TRBD1 (5 bases). Trimming cost V 5 bases and J 6 bases, with 11 bases left between them. This CDR3 is 13 amino acids long. In germline, CDR1 is LNHNV, CDR2 YYDKDF (reference sequence).

The chain recombines TRBV7-9 with TRBJ2-6, with D perhaps being TRBD1 or TRBD2 (5 bases each). Looked up from germline, CDR1 is SEHNR and CDR2 is FQNEAQ (reference sequence). The CDR3 sequence is 16 residues long. Between the trimmed V and J ends, which lost 5 bases and 3 bases, there was a span of 14 bases. In DNA form, the CDR3 reads TGTGCCAGCAGCCAAGGGACCTCCTTTGGGGCCAACGTCCTGACTTTC. Amino acid sequence: CASSQGTSFGANVLTF.

This clonotype was detected a few times. The rearrangement links TRBV6-5 to TRBJ2-2; tentatively, D is TRBD2 (6 bases). Trimming pared 7 bases from V and 7 bases from J, leaving 16 bases between. The CDR3 runs to 14 residues. Germline loops: CDR1 MNHEY, CDR2 SVGAGI. The CDR3 protein is CASTLGGTVGELFF. In DNA form, the CDR3 reads TGTGCCAGCACCTTGGGGGGAACGGTCGGGGAGCTGTTTTTT.

V usage is TRBV20-1 and J usage is TRBJ2-5; 13 bases match TRBD2. CDR3 size: 16 residues. The germline CDR1 and CDR2 sequences are DFQATT and SNEGSKA (reference sequence). V gave up 1 base and J gave up 6 bases; unmatched junction bases: 8. CDR3 nucleotide sequence: TGCAGTGCTAGAGCACTAGCGGGGGGGCCTGCCAAGACCCAGTACTTC. This translates into CSARALAGGPAKTQYF.

There are many counts of this clonotype. CDR3 nucleotide sequence: TGTGCCAGCAGTTTATCTCCCGACTGGACATACTACGAGCAGTACTTC. As protein: CASSLSPDWTYYEQYF. J is TRBJ2-7 and V is TRBV12-3 or TRBV12-4; TRBD1 is a possible D gene (5 bases). The CDR3 is 16 amino acids. Trimming shortened V by 2 bases and J by 3 bases, and 17 bases separated the two germline ends.

This clonotype was observed at least ten times. The gene calls are TRBV20-1 and TRBJ1-1; D not resolved. Trimming took 3 bases from V and 4 from J, leaving 0 bases between them. This CDR3 has 9 amino acids. The V gene's germline CDR1 is DFQATT and CDR2 SNEGSKA (reference sequence). The CDR3 here is CSASTEAFF. CDR3 bases: TGCAGTGCTAGCACTGAAGCTTTCTTT.

The chain uses TRBV6-5 and TRBJ2-7, with TRBD2 as a possible D gene (5 bases). The V end was cut by 5 bases, the J end by 9 bases, with 20 bases between. The CDR3 runs 14 residues. Germline-derived CDR1 and CDR2 are MNHEY and SVGAGI. The CDR3 nucleotides read TGTGCCAGCAGTCCGACCATTTCGCTACGGGGGCAGTACTTC. It specifies CASSPTISLRGQYF.

As to this clonotype: This clone may be a read error of a much larger clone one base away. This chain joins TRBV2 and TRBJ1-4, with 8 bases aligning to TRBD1. Trimming at V came to 3 bases and at J to 6 bases, leaving 0 bases not matched to a gene. The CDR3 has 13 amino acids. In germline, CDR1 is SNHLY, CDR2 FYNNEI. CDR3 region: CASSEDRDEKLFF. As DNA, the CDR3 is TGTGCCAGCAGTGAGGACAGGGATGAAAAACTGTTTTTT.

This clonotype was recorded many times. The gene calls are TRBV6-1 and TRBJ2-2, with no clear D. CDR1 MNHNS and CDR2 SASEGT come from the germline V gene. V lost 0 bases and J 3 bases, leaving 2 bases between the germline ends. The CDR3 is made up of 13 amino acids. CDR3 coding DNA: TGTGCCAGCAGTGAAGCGGACACCGGGGAGCTGTTTTTT. Encoded protein: CASSEADTGELFF.